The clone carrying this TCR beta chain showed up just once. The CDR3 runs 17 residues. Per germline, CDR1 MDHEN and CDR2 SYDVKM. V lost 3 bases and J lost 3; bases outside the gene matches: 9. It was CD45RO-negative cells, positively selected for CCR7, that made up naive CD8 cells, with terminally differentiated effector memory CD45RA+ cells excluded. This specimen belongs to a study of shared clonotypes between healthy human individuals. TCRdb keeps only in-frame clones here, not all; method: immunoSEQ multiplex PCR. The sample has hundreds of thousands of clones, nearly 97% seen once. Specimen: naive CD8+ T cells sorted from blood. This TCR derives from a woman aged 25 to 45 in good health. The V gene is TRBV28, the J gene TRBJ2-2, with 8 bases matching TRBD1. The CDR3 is CASSFPSTGVDTGELFF. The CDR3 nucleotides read TGTGCCAGCAGTTTCCCCTCGACAGGGGTTGACACCGGGGAGCTGTTTTTT.